The T cell receptor (beta chain) described here comes from a study of response to subunit inactivated influenza vaccine. The CDR3 is 15 amino acids. The ends lost 5 bases at V and 5 bases at J; junction bases unmatched: 4. Looked up from germline, CDR1 is SGHTA and CDR2 is FQGNSA. TCRdb used MiXCR to reprocess the RT-PCR reads, holding one entry per CDR3 protein. The sample lists roughly 670,000 distinct CDR3 sequences; 12% to 15% were seen once. Study results and caveats: Each seasonal flu vaccination may recruit only limited new T cells, authors suggested.

This clonotype occurred many times. Its target is unknown. This clonotype was obtained from a man aged 50 or older who received an inactivated influenza vaccine. V is TRBV7-2 and J is TRBJ2-5, with 14 bases fitting TRBD2. The starting material was PBMCs from blood, obtained around 15 days before vaccination. CDR3 sequence reads: CASSPRTSGRETQYF. The DNA of the CDR3 is TGTGCCAGCAGCCCGAGGACTAGCGGGAGGGAGACCCAGTACTTC.